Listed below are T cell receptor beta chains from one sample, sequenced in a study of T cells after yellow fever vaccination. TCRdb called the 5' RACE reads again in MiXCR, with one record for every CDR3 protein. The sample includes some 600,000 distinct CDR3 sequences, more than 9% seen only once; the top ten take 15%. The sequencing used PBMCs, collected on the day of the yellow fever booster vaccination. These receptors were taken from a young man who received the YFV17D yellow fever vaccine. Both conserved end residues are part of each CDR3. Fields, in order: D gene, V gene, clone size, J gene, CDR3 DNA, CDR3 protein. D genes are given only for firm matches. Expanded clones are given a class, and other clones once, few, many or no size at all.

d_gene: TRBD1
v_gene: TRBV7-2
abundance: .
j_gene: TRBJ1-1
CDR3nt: TGTGCCAGCAGCGGGACAGGGGGCGGGTTCTCTGAAGCTTTCTTT
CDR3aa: CASSGTGGGFSEAFF

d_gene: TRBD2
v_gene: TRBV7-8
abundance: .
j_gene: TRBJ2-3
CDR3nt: TGTACCAGCAGAAGCGGGAGGGCCCGAGATACGCAGTATTTT
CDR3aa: CTSRSGRARDTQYF

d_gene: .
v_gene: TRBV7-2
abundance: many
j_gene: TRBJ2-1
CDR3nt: TGTGCCAGCAGCCCCCAGTCGGGGCACTTCAATGAGCAGTTCTTC
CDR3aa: CASSPQSGHFNEQFF

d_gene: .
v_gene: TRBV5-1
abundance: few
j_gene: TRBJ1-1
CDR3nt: TGCGCCAGCAGCTCGGGGATCCCGGGCCCTAGCTCTAACACTGAAGCTTTCTTT
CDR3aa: CASSSGIPGPSSNTEAFF

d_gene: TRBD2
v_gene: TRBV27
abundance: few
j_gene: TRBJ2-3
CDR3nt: TGTGCCAGCACCCGGGAGGGCCTGGATACGCAGTATTTT
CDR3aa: CASTREGLDTQYF

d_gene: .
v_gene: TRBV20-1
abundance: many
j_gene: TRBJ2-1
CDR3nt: TGCAGTGCCATGGGCGCTTACAATGAGCAGTTCTTC
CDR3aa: CSAMGAYNEQFF

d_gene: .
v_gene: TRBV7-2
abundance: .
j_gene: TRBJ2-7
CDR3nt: TGTGCCAGCAGCTTAGATCTAGACCACGAGCAGTACTTC
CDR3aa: CASSLDLDHEQYF

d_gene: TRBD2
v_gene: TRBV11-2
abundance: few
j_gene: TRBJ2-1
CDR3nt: TGTGCCAGCAGCACTAGCGTCCCCTACAATGAGCAGTTCTTC
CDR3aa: CASSTSVPYNEQFF

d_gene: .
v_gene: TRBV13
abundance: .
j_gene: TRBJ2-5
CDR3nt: TGTGCCAGCAGCTCCCAGAGGCCCGACCTGACCCAGTACTTC
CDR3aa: CASSSQRPDLTQYF

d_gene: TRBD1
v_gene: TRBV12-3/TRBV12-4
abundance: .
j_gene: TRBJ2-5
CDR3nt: TGTGCCAGCAGTCAGGGACAGGGGAAAGAGACCCAGTACTTC
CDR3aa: CASSQGQGKETQYF

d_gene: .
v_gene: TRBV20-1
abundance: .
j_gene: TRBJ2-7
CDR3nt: TGCAGTGCTAGGGAGACAGGCCAATCCTACGAGCAGTACTTC
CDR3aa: CSARETGQSYEQYF

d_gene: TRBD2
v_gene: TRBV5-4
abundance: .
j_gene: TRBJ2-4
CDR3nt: TGTGCCAGCAGCTCCAGGACTAGCGGGAGGGGAACGGACATTCAGTACTTC
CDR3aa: CASSSRTSGRGTDIQYF

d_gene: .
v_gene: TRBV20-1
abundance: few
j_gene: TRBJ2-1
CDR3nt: TGCAGTGCCGCCTCTAACAATGAGCAGTTCTTC
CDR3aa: CSAASNNEQFF

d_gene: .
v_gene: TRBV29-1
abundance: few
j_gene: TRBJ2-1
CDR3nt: TGCAGCGTTGAACGCAGGTACTCCTACAATGAGCAGTTCTTC
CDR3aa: CSVERRYSYNEQFF

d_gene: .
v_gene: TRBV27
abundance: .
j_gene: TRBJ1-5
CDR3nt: TGTGCCAGCAGTTGGGCAGGGCGTAGCAATCAGCCCCAGCATTTT
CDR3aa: CASSWAGRSNQPQHF

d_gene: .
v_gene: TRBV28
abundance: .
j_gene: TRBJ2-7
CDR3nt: TGTGCCAGCACTTCCCCTGCCCGTCACGAGCAGTACTTC
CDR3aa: CASTSPARHEQYF

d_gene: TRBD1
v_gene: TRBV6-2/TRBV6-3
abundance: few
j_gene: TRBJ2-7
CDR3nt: TGTGCCAGCCGGGACAGCGCCTACGAGCAGTACTTC
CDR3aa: CASRDSAYEQYF

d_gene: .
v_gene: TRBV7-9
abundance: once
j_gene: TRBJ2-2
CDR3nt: TGTGCCAGCAGCTCGGGGGGCCGGATTAACACCGGGGAGCTGTTTTTT
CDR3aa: CASSSGGRINTGELFF

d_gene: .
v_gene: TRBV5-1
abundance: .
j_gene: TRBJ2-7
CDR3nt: TGCGCCAGCAGCTCCACTATGGCCACTAGGACCCACGAGCAGTACTTC
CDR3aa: CASSSTMATRTHEQYF

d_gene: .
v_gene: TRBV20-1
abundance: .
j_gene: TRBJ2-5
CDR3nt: TGCAGTGCAGCCCTAGCTTCCCCACAAGAGACCCAGTACTTC
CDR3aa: CSAALASPQETQYF

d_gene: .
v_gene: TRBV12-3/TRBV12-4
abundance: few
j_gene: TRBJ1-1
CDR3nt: TGTGCCAGCACCCCTTCGGGGGTACGCCCTGAAGCTTTCTTT
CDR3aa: CASTPSGVRPEAFF

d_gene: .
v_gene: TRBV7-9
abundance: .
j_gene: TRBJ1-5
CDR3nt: TGTGCCAGCACCCAGGGTTCCCATAGCAATCAGCCCCAGCATTTT
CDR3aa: CASTQGSHSNQPQHF

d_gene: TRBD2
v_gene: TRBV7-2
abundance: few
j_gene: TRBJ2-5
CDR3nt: TGTGCCTCCCGGGCAGGGACTAGCGGGCTTCAAGAGACCCAGTACTTC
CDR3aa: CASRAGTSGLQETQYF

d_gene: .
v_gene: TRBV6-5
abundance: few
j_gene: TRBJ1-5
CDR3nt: TGTGCCAGCAGATACAGCGGGGCCAGGGATCAGCCCCAGCATTTT
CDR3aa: CASRYSGARDQPQHF

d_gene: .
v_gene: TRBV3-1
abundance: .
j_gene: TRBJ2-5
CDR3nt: TGTGCCAGCAGCCCCTCAGGGGTCGCCCGGGAGACCCAGTACTTC
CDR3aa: CASSPSGVARETQYF

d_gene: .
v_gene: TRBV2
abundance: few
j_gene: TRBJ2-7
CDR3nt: TGTGCCAGCAGCCTCGGGACTCTTCGCTCCTACGAGCAGTACTTC
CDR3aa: CASSLGTLRSYEQYF

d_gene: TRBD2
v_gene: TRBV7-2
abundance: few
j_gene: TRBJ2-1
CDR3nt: TGTGCCAGCAGCTTATGGGTAGCGGGAGCGACCAATGAGCAGTTCTTC
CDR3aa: CASSLWVAGATNEQFF

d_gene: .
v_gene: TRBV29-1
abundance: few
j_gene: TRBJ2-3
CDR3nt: TGCAGCTCATCCCCCAGTACAGATACGCAGTATTTT
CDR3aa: CSSSPSTDTQYF

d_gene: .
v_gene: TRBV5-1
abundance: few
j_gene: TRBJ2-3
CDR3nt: TGCGCCAGCCGGATCGGAAGCACAGATACGCAGTATTTT
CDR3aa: CASRIGSTDTQYF

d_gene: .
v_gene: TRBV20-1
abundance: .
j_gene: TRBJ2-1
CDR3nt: TGCAGTGCTAGAGGTTCCCGGGGGCATGAGCAGTTCTTC
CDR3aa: CSARGSRGHEQFF

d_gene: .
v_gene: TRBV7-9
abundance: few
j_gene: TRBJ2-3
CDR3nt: TGTGCCAGCAGCTTCCACGCCCGAGATACGCAGTATTTT
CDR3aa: CASSFHARDTQYF

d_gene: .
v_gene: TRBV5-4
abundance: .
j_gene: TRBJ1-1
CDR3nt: TGTGCCAGCAGCCTTGACAAGACTGAAGCTTTCTTT
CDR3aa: CASSLDKTEAFF

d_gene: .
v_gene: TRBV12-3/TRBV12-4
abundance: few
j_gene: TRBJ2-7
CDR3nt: TGTGCCAGCAGTTTGGGCTTACACTACGAGCAGTACTTC
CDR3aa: CASSLGLHYEQYF